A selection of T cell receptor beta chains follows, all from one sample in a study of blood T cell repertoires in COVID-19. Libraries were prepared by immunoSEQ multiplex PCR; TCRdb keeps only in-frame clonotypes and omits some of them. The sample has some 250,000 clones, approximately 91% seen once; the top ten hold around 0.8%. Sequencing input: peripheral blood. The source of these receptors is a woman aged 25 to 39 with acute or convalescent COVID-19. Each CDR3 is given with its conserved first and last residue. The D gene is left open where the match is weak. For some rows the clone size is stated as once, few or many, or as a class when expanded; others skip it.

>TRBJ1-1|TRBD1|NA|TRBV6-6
CASSWDRQNTEAFF
TGTGCCAGCAGTTGGGACAGGCAGAACACTGAAGCTTTCTTT
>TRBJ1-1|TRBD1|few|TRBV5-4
CASSSRGPSNTEAFF
TGTGCCAGCAGCTCCAGGGGGCCATCGAACACTGAAGCTTTCTTT
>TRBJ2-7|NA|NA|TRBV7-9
CASSSRVSYEQYF
TGTGCCAGCAGCTCGCGGGTATCCTACGAGCAGTACTTC
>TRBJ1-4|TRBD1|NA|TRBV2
CASRRRDRDTNEKLFF
TGTGCCAGCAGGCGTAGGGACAGGGACACTAATGAAAAACTGTTTTTT
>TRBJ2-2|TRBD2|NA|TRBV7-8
CASVSSGSLGELFF
TGTGCCAGCGTCTCTAGCGGGAGTCTAGGGGAGCTGTTTTTT
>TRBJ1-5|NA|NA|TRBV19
CASSLLVGINNQPQHF
TGTGCCAGTAGCCTCCTGGTCGGGATTAACAATCAGCCCCAGCATTTT
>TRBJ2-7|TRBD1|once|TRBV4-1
CASSQAPGQDYEQYF
TGCGCCAGCAGCCAAGCCCCGGGACAGGACTACGAGCAGTACTTC
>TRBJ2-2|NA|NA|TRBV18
CASSSLAGLANTGELFF
TGTGCCAGCTCGTCCCTCGCAGGGTTAGCGAACACCGGGGAGCTGTTTTTT
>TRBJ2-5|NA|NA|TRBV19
CASRQEETQYF
TGTGCCAGTAGACAGGAAGAGACCCAGTACTTC
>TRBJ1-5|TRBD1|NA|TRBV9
CASSPGQVSNQPQHF
TGTGCCAGCAGCCCCGGACAGGTTAGCAATCAGCCCCAGCATTTT
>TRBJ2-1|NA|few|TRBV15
CATSPRRGGAYNEQFF
TGTGCCACCAGCCCCCGGAGGGGCGGAGCGTACAATGAGCAGTTCTTC
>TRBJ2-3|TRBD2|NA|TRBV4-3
CASSQDRGLAGTDTQYF
TGCGCCAGCAGCCAAGATAGGGGACTAGCGGGCACAGATACGCAGTATTTT
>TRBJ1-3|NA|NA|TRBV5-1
CASSLAGQSGNTIYF
TGCGCCAGCAGCTTGGCCGGACAGTCCGGAAACACCATATATTTT
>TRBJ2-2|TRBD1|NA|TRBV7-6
CASSLPTGVPNTGELFF
TGTGCCAGCAGCTTACCGACAGGGGTCCCGAACACCGGGGAGCTGTTTTTT
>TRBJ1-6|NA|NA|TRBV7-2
CASRPDSLDLHF
TGTGCCAGCAGGCCAGACAGTCTCGATCTCCACTTT
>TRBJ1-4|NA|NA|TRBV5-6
CASSFRGVTNEKLFF
TGTGCCAGCAGCTTCCGGGGAGTAACTAATGAAAAACTGTTTTTT
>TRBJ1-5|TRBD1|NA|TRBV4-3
CASSQEGLNPTTGGWFQPQHF
TGCGCCAGCAGCCAAGAAGGACTAAACCCGACGACAGGGGGCTGGTTTCAGCCCCAGCATTTT
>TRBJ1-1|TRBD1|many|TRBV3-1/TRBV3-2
CASSQGGRGQGVWMNTEAFF
TGTGCCAGCAGCCAAGGCGGGAGAGGACAGGGGGTGTGGATGAACACTGAAGCTTTCTTT
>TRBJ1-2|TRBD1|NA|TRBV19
CASSFGRIRTGGPNYGYTF
TGTGCCAGTAGCTTTGGGAGAATCCGGACAGGGGGGCCTAACTATGGCTACACCTTC
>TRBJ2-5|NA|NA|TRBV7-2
CASSLVTPISEETQYF
TGTGCCAGCAGCTTAGTTACGCCTATATCTGAAGAGACCCAGTACTTC
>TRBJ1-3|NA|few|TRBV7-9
CASSLSGNTIYF
TGTGCCAGCAGCTTATCGGGAAACACCATATATTTT
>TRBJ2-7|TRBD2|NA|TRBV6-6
CASSPLGGSISRRSYEQYF
TGTGCCAGCAGTCCCCTGGGGGGGTCAATAAGTCGACGTTCCTACGAGCAGTACTTC
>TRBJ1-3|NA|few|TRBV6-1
CASSEASIRVNTIYF
TGTGCCAGCAGTGAAGCATCCATCCGGGTAAACACCATATATTTT
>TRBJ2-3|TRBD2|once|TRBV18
CASSTGLAGATDTQYF
TGTGCCAGCTCAACGGGACTAGCGGGAGCCACAGATACGCAGTATTTT
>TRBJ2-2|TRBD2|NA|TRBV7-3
CASSPWTSGRAHTGELFF
TGTGCCAGCAGCCCATGGACTAGCGGGAGGGCCCACACCGGGGAGCTGTTTTTT
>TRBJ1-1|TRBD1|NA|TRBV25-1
CASSGTGRTEAFF
TGTGCCAGCAGTGGGACAGGAAGGACTGAAGCTTTCTTT
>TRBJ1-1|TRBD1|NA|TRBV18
CASSPITGGGVNTEAFF
TGTGCCAGCTCACCCATAACAGGGGGGGGTGTGAACACTGAAGCTTTCTTT
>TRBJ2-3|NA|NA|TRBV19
CASSMGGVADTQYF
TGTGCCAGTAGTATGGGAGGTGTGGCAGATACGCAGTATTTT
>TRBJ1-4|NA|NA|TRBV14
CASSHDDSRYEKLFF
TGTGCCAGCAGCCATGACGACAGTCGCTATGAAAAACTGTTTTTT
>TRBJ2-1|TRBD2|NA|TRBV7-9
CASSLQGRGRAEQFF
TGTGCCAGCAGCTTACAAGGGCGCGGGAGGGCTGAGCAGTTCTTC
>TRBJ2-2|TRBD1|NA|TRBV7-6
CASSPIRVTGVKSTGELFF
TGTGCCAGCAGCCCTATCAGGGTGACAGGGGTTAAGAGCACCGGGGAGCTGTTTTTT
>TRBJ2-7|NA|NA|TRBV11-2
CASSLDLGLSYEQYF
TGTGCCAGCAGCTTAGATCTAGGACTCTCCTACGAGCAGTACTTC
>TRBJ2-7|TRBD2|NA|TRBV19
CASSKRTSGRALEQYF
TGTGCCAGTAGTAAACGGACTAGCGGGAGGGCGCTCGAGCAGTACTTC
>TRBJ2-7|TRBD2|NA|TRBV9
CASSVEISGSYEQYF
TGTGCCAGCAGCGTAGAGATTAGCGGGAGCTACGAGCAGTACTTC
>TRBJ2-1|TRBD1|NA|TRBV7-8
CASSWDRVGGNEQFF
TGTGCCAGCAGCTGGGACAGGGTCGGGGGCAATGAGCAGTTCTTC
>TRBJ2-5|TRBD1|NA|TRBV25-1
CASSEPGQSKVTQYF
TGTGCCAGCAGTGAACCGGGACAGAGCAAGGTGACCCAGTACTTC
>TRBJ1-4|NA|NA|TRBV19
CASSMWETEKLFF
TGTGCCAGTAGTATGTGGGAGACTGAAAAACTGTTTTTT
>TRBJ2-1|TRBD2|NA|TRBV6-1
CASSEALLAGSHNEQFF
TGTGCCAGCAGTGAAGCCCTATTAGCGGGATCCCACAATGAGCAGTTCTTC
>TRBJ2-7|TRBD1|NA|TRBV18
CASSPPRQGHYEQYF
TGTGCCAGCTCACCACCGAGACAGGGGCACTACGAGCAGTACTTC
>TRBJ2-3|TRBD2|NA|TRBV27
CASSLHRTSGPTDTQYF
TGTGCCAGCAGTTTACACCGGACTAGCGGACCCACAGATACGCAGTATTTT
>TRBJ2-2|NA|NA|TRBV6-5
CASSPNRDTGELFF
TGTGCCAGCAGCCCAAACAGAGACACCGGGGAGCTGTTTTTT
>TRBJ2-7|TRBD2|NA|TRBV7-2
CASSFSASGSRYEQYF
TGTGCCAGCAGCTTTTCGGCTAGCGGGAGTAGGTACGAGCAGTACTTC
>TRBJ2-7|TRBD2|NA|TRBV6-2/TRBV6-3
CASSSLSLGTSRLHYEQYF
TGTGCCAGCAGTTCCCTCTCCCTCGGGACTAGTCGACTTCACTACGAGCAGTACTTC
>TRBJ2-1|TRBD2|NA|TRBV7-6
CASSLSFGLAGGNEQFF
TGTGCCAGCAGCCTTTCCTTCGGACTAGCGGGGGGAAATGAGCAGTTCTTC
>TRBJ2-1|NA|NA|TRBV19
CASRPAGNEQFF
TGTGCCAGTAGGCCCGCGGGCAATGAGCAGTTCTTC
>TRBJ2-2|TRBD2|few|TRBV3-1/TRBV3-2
CASRPTSGSFSNTGELFF
TGTGCCAGCAGACCTACCAGCGGGAGCTTTAGTAACACCGGGGAGCTGTTTTTT
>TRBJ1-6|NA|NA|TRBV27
CASSSGQGSYNSPLHF
TGTGCCAGCAGTTCGGGACAAGGATCCTATAATTCACCCCTCCACTTT
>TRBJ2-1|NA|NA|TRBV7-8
CASSLVRVGEQFF
TGTGCCAGCAGCTTAGTGAGGGTAGGTGAGCAGTTCTTC
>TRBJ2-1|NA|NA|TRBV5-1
CASSRQRGRLHNEQFF
TGCGCCAGCAGTCGACAACGAGGGCGTCTTCACAATGAGCAGTTCTTC
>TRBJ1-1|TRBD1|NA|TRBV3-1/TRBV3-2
CASSPQLLYRTGDTEAFF
TGTGCCAGCAGCCCACAACTTCTCTACCGGACAGGGGACACTGAAGCTTTCTTT
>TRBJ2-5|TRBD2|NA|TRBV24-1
CATSDRSGRIETQYF
TGTGCCACCAGTGATCGTAGCGGGAGGATAGAGACCCAGTACTTC
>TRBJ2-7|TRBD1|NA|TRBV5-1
CASSLWAVGQGRGYEQYF
TGCGCCAGCAGCTTGTGGGCGGTAGGACAGGGCCGTGGGTACGAGCAGTACTTC
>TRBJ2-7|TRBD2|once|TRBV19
CASSKGAGGYEQYF
TGTGCCAGTAGCAAGGGCGCGGGGGGATACGAGCAGTACTTC
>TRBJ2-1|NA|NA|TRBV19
CASTSFAGSRGNEQFF
TGTGCCAGTACTTCCTTCGCGGGGAGTCGTGGGAATGAGCAGTTCTTC
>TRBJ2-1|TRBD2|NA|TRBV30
CAWSVLPGLAGVEQFF
TGTGCCTGGAGTGTACTCCCGGGACTAGCGGGAGTTGAGCAGTTCTTC
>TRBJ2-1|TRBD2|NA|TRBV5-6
CASSLVSWTSGRYNEQFF
TGTGCCAGCAGCTTAGTTAGTTGGACTAGCGGGAGGTACAATGAGCAGTTCTTC
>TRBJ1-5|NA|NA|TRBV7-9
CASSLGQNQPQHF
TGTGCCAGCAGCTTGGGGCAGAATCAGCCCCAGCATTTT
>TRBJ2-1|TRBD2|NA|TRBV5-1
CASSAGLAGANEQFF
TGCGCCAGCAGCGCTGGACTAGCGGGAGCTAATGAGCAGTTCTTC
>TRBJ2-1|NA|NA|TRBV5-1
CASTWGDRYNEQFF
TGCGCCAGCACCTGGGGGGACCGATACAATGAGCAGTTCTTC